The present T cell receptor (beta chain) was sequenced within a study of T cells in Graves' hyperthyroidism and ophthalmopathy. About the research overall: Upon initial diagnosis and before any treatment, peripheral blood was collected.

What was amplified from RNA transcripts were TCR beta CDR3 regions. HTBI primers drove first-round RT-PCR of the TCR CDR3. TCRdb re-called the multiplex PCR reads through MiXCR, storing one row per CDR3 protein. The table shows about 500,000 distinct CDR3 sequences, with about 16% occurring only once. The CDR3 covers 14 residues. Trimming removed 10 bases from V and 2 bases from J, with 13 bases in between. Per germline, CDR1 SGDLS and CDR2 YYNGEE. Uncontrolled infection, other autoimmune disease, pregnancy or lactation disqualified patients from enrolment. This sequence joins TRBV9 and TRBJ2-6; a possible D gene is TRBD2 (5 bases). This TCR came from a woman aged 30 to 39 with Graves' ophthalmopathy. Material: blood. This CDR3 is CASDSAPGANVLTF. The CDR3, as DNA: TGTGCCTCGGACTCAGCACCTGGGGCCAACGTCCTGACTTTC.